The 11 T cell receptor beta chains below all came from one sample that was sequenced in a study of blood T cell repertoires in COVID-19. Sequenced by immunoSEQ multiplex PCR; TCRdb stores in-frame clones only, minus some. The sample holds 250,000 to 300,000 clones, 85% to 90% seen once. Sequencing input: peripheral blood. These receptors came from a man aged 35 to 55 with acute or convalescent COVID-19.

This chain uses TRBV2 with TRBJ1-6; 7 positions agree with TRBD1. J lost 6 bases, V lost 6 bases, and 11 bases had no gene match. The CDR3 has 16 residues. Germline V gene sequence: CDR1 SNHLY, CDR2 FYNNEI. CDR3 sequence: CASRQGDSSPNSPLHF. CDR3 DNA sequence: TGTGCCAGCAGGCAGGGGGACAGCTCACCTAATTCACCCCTCCACTTT.

This clone appeared once. The chain links TRBV19 to TRBJ1-5; 7 nucleotides match TRBD1. The germline V gene encodes CDR1 LNHDA and CDR2 SQIVND (reference sequence). Unmatched junction bases numbered 7, after V lost 4 bases and J lost 1 base. The CDR3 runs 16 residues. This chain's CDR3 is CASSNDRDRSNQPQHF. CDR3 DNA: TGTGCCAGTAGTAACGACAGGGACCGCAGCAATCAGCCCCAGCATTTT.

CDR3 nucleotides: TGTGCCAGCAGCCAAGAGGGGGGCTACAATGAGCAGTTCTTC. This sequence encodes CASSQEGGYNEQFF. J is TRBJ2-1 and V is TRBV3-1 (or the pseudogene TRBV3-2); a weak D match, TRBD2 (6 bases). The V gene's germline CDR1 is LGHDT and CDR2 YNNKEL (reference sequence). Trimming removed 0 bases from V and 3 bases from J, with 6 bases in between. The CDR3 is 14 amino acids.

The rearrangement uses TRBV11-3 and TRBJ2-1, with 9 bases aligning to TRBD1. Germline V gene sequence: CDR1 SGHNT, CDR2 YENEEA. V gave up 5 bases and J gave up 5 bases; unmatched junction bases: 7. The CDR3 is 15 residues long. CDR3 sequence (DNA): TGTGCCAGCAGCCCCGGACAGGGGACGGACAATGAGCAGTTCTTC. Translated: CASSPGQGTDNEQFF. Variable domain in full (rest from reference TRBV11-3 and TRBJ2-1): EAGVVQSPRYKIIEKKQPVAFWCNPISGHNTLYWYLQNLGQGPELLIRYENEEAVDDSQLPKDRFSAERLKGVDSTLKIQPAELGDSAVYLCASSPGQGTDNEQFFGPGTRLTVL.

This chain connects TRBV5-1 to TRBJ1-2; 7 nucleotides match TRBD1. V was clipped by 4 bases and J by 4 bases; unmatched bases: 13. Looked up from germline, CDR1 is SGHRS and CDR2 is YFSETQ. The CDR3 runs 16 residues. Written as DNA, the CDR3 is TGCGCCAGCAGCACGAAAACGGGACAGAAGACCTATGGCTACACCTTC. This codes for CASSTKTGQKTYGYTF.

The J gene is TRBJ1-5, the V gene TRBV27; 7 positions match TRBD1. This CDR3 region has 14 residues. The trim removed 3 bases at V and 3 bases at J, leaving 2 bases unmatched. The germline V gene encodes CDR1 MNHEY and CDR2 SMNVEV (reference sequence). The CDR3 sequence: CASSLTGFNQPQHF. The CDR3 DNA follows: TGTGCCAGCAGTTTGACAGGGTTCAATCAGCCCCAGCATTTT.

The chain has TRBV3-1 (or the pseudogene TRBV3-2) and TRBJ2-7; 12 nucleotides align to TRBD2. Germline V gives CDR1 LGHDT, CDR2 YNNKEL (reference sequence). The CDR3 contains 16 residues. The J segment lost 4 bases and the V segment lost 4 bases, leaving 8 bases of the junction unmatched. The CDR3 region has the DNA TGTGCCAGCAGCCGCCACCTTCTAGCGGGGGGGTACGAGCAGTACTTC. Protein: CASSRHLLAGGYEQYF.

The V call is TRBV3-1 (or the pseudogene TRBV3-2), the J call TRBJ2-5; tentatively, D is TRBD1 (6 bases). The germline V and J ends were trimmed by 3 bases and 5 bases, with 19 bases remaining between them. Looked up from germline, CDR1 is LGHDT and CDR2 is YNNKEL (reference sequence). The CDR3 length is 16 residues. CDR3 sequence: CASSQLPGALPETQYF. The CDR3 DNA follows: TGTGCCAGCAGCCAGCTCCCAGGGGCTTTACCGGAGACCCAGTACTTC.

In its sample, this clone was seen once. The genes are TRBV12-5 and TRBJ1-1; D possibly corresponds to TRBD1 (6 bases). The germline CDR1 and CDR2 sequences are LGHNT and FRNRAP. This CDR3 spans 16 amino acids. Trimming shortened V by 2 bases and J by 10 bases, and 23 bases separated the two germline ends. This CDR3 reads CASGLPTLHRTAAAFF. The CDR3 DNA reads as TGTGCTAGTGGTTTGCCAACTCTTCACCGGACAGCCGCAGCTTTCTTT.

This chain joins TRBV13 and TRBJ2-1; D is possibly TRBD2 (6 bases). There are 15 residues in the CDR3. The germline gives CDR1 PRHDT, CDR2 FYEKMQ (reference sequence). Between the trimmed V and J ends, which lost 8 bases and 5 bases, there was a span of 19 bases. The CDR3 sequence is CASSPPGGNHNEQFF. CDR3 bases: TGTGCCAGCTCCCCACCCGGGGGTAACCACAATGAGCAGTTCTTC.

V is TRBV6-5 and J is TRBJ1-4; D perhaps matches TRBD1 (5 bases). Germline CDR1 reads MNHEY; CDR2 reads SVGAGI. V lost 4 bases and J 7 bases, leaving 19 bases between the germline ends. CDR3 length: 16 residues. Written as DNA, the CDR3 is TGTGCCAGCAGTTCCGTCCCGACAGCGGGGTTTGAAAAACTGTTTTTT. It translates to CASSSVPTAGFEKLFF.